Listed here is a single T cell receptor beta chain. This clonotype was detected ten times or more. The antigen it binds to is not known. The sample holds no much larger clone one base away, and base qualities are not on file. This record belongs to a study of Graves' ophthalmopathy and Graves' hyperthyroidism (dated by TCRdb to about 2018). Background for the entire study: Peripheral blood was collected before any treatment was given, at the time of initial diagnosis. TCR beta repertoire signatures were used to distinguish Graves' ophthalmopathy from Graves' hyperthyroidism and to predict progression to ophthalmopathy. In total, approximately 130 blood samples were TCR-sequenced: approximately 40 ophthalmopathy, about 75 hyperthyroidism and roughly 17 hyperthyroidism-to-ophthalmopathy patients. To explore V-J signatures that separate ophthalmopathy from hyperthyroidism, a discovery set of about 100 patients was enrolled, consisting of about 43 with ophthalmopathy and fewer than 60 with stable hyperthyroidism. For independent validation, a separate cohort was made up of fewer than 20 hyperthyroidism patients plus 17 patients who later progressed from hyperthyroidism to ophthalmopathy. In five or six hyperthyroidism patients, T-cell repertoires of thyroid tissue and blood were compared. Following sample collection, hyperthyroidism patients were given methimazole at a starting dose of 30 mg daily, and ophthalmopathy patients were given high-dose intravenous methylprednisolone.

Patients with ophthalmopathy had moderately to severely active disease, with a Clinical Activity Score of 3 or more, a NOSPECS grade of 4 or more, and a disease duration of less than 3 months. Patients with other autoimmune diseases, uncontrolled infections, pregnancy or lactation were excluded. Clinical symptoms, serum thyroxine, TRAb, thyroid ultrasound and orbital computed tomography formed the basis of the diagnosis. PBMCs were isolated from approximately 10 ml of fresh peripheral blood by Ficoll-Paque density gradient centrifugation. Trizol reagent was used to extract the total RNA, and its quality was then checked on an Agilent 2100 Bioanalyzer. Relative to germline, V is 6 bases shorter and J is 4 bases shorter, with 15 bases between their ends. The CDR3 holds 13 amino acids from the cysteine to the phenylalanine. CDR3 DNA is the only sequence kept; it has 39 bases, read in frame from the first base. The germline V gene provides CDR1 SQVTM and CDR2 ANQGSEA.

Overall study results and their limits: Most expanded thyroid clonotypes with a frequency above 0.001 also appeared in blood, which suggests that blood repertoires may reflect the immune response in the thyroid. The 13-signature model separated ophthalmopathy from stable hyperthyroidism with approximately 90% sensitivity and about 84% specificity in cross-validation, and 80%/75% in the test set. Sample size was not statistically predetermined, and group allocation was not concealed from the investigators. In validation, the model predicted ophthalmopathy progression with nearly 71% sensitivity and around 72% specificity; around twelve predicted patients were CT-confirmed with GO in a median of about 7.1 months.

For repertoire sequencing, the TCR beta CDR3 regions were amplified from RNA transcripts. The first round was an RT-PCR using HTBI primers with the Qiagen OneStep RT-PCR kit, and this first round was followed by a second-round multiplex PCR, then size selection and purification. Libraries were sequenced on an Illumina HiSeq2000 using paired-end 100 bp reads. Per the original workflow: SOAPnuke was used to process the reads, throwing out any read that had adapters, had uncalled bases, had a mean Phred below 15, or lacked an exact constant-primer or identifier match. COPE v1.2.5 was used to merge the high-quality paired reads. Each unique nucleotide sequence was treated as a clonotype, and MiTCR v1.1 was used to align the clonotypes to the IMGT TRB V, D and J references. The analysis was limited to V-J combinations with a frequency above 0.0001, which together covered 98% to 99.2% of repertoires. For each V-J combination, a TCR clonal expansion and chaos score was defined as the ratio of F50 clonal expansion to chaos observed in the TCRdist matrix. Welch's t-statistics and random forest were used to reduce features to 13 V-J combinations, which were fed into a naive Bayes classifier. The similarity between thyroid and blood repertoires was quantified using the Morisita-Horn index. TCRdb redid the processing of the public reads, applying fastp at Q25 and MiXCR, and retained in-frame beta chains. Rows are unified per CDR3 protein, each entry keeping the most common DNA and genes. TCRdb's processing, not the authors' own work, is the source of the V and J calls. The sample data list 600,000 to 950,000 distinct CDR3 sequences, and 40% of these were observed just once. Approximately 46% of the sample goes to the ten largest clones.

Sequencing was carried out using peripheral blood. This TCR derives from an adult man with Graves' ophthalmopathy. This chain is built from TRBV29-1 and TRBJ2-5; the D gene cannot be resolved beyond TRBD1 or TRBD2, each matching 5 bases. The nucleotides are TGCAGCGTGGGGGACCGAGGGGCAGAGACCCAGTACTTC. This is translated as CSVGDRGAETQYF.